This entry is about one T cell receptor beta chain. What it binds is not known. The data derive from a study of T cell responses to AZD1222 COVID-19 vaccine. Libraries were prepared by immunoSEQ multiplex PCR; TCRdb keeps only in-frame clonotypes and omits some of them. The data show 100,000 to 130,000 clones, with roughly 86% seen just once and about 3.5% held by the top ten. Overall study results and limits: The study found vaccine-associated CD4 TCRs spanning spike, dominant at 160-218 and 743-854. The donor cohort was predominantly white British with a female majority, and clonal diversity may have been underestimated.

This sequence was found in an adult in good health. The input for sequencing was peripheral blood, taken on day 0 of AZD1222 vaccination.

The CDR3 reads CASSTLGSNEQFF. CDR3 DNA: TGTGCCAGTAGTACCCTAGGATCCAATGAGCAGTTCTTC. The V and J genes are TRBV19 and TRBJ2-1, with no clear D. Trimming left V 4 bases short and J 6 bases short, with 10 bases between. CDR3 size: 13 residues. In germline, CDR1 is LNHDA, CDR2 SQIVND (reference sequence).